This T cell receptor (beta chain) is from a study of blood T cell repertoires in COVID-19. Study information: T cells, B-cell-depleted T cells, or PBMCs provided the cDNA or gDNA that served as material.

The CDR3 sequence is 14 residues long. Per the germline V gene, CDR1 is LGHNA and CDR2 is YSLEER. Trimming removed 2 bases from V and 4 bases from J, with 10 bases in between. As processed by the authors: By means of reference gene primer amplification, nucleated cell counts were estimated. Sequencing was performed with immunoSEQ multiplex PCR; in TCRdb, only in-frame clones are kept and a portion is missing. V, J and clone size reflect that table, while D and trimming were determined from the DNA. The sample holds about 69,000 clones, 60% to 80% seen once. The sequence was obtained from a man in his 60s with acute or convalescent COVID-19. V is TRBV4-3 and J is TRBJ2-3; possibly TRBD2 for D (6 bases). Sequencing used peripheral blood. DNA of the CDR3: TGCGCCAGCAGCCAAACTAGCCTTCCAGATACGCAGTATTTT. Protein sequence: CASSQTSLPDTQYF.